These 5 T cell receptor beta chains share one sample of origin, sequenced in a study of cytomegalovirus exposure and HLA in healthy donors. PCR used 60 Vbeta primers and 13 Jbeta primers. Profiled with immunoSEQ multiplex PCR; TCRdb holds only in-frame clones, not every one. The profile covers about 200,000 clones, with under 70% appearing a single time and about 2.5% taken by the ten largest. The source material was PBMCs. Every receptor here comes from a man aged 40-49 years in good health and CMV-seropositive.

With regard to this clone: Compared with germline, one end of the junction differs, possibly owing to a read error. This chain uses TRBV4-2 with TRBJ1-3; no firm D call. Germline CDR1 and CDR2: LGHNA and YNFKEQ. The CDR3 has 16 amino acids. Written as DNA, the CDR3 is TGTGCCAGCAGCCAGGAGCCGTGGATCTCTGGAAGCACCATATATTTT. Protein sequence: CASSQEPWISGSTIYF.

The chain employs TRBV7-6 and TRBJ2-5; tentative D call: TRBD1 (6 bases). V lost 4 bases to trimming and J lost 4 bases, with 13 bases between them. Germline lookup yields CDR1 SGHVS and CDR2 FNYEAQ. The CDR3 has 14 residues. In DNA form, the CDR3 reads TGTGCCAGCAGCTGGGAGAGGGGGAGAGAGACCCAGTACTTC. Its translation: CASSWERGRETQYF.

The V and J genes are TRBV10-3 and TRBJ1-1; D remains unclear. The CDR3 contains 13 residues. V was trimmed by 4 bases and J by 11 bases, leaving 17 bases between them. Germline assignment: CDR1 ENHRY and CDR2 SYGVKD. The CDR3 nucleotides read TGTGCCATCAGTGGCGGGGTTGGACTGAGGGCTTTCTTT. It codes for CAISGGVGLRAFF.

This chain uses TRBV5-8 with TRBJ1-5; D is ambiguous. The CDR3 runs to 15 residues. In germline, CDR1 is SGHTS, CDR2 YDEGEE. V lost 0 bases to trimming and J lost 0 bases, with 7 bases between them. The CDR3 loop reads CASSLDGYSNQPQHF. The CDR3 DNA reads TGTGCCAGCAGCTTGGACGGGTATAGCAATCAGCCCCAGCATTTT.

This chain connects TRBV5-4 to TRBJ2-3; 7 bases are a match to TRBD2. V was pared by 0 bases and J by 5 bases, with 6 bases of the junction left unmatched. The CDR3 runs 15 residues. Germline CDR1 reads SGHNT; CDR2 reads YYREEE (reference sequence). The DNA for the CDR3 is TGTGCCAGCAGCTTGGAACTAGCGAAAGGAGATACGCAGTATTTT. This gives the protein CASSLELAKGDTQYF. Based on the CDR3 plus reference TRBV5-4 and TRBJ2-3, the full variable domain is ETGVTQSPTHLIKTRGQQVTLRCSSQSGHNTVSWYQQALGQGPQFIFQYYREEENGRGNFPPRFSGLQFPNYSSELNVNALELDDSALYLCASSLELAKGDTQYFGPGTRLTVL.